The clone carrying this T cell receptor beta chain was seen at least ten times. TCRdb redid the clone calls on the PCR reads using MiXCR. The sample records almost 85,000 clones, roughly an eighth being singletons. The data were taken from a study of metastatic and nonmetastatic thyroid tumors. All patients were treatment-naive before thyroid surgery. Sequences were obtained from tumor tissue. This sequence was found in a female donor with papillary thyroid cancer or a benign thyroid nodule (not recorded which). Some clones in this sample may be carry-over from other donors' samples.

The CDR3 reads CASKLSNQPQHF. CDR3 DNA sequence: TGTGCCAGTAAGCTTAGCAATCAGCCCCAGCATTTT. The chain couples TRBV19 to TRBJ1-5; D unclear. The germline CDR1 and CDR2 sequences are LNHDA and SQIVND (reference sequence). The CDR3 has 12 amino acids. Trimming pared 7 bases from V and 0 bases from J, leaving 4 bases between.